The TCR beta chain under discussion was sequenced for a study of identical twins. This CDR3 has 17 residues. J gave up 2 bases and V 4 bases, and 13 bases lay outside the gene matches. Germline V gives CDR1 MDHEN, CDR2 SYDVKM. Points from the study as a whole: Twin-shared out-of-frame alpha sequences showed excess low generation probability.

Donors were all healthy Caucasians. A single record per CDR3 protein comes from TCRdb applying MiXCR to the 5' RACE reads. Of under 350,000 distinct CDR3 sequences listed, roughly 10% were seen once; the top ten hold 6% to 8.5%. This clonotype was seen ten or more times. The antigen is undetermined. Another study also made use of these data, one on yellow fever vaccine responses in identical twins.

This rearrangement joins TRBV28 to TRBJ2-7; 8 nucleotides line up with TRBD1. The clonotype originates from a woman aged 18-29 years in good health. The specimen sequenced was CD8+ T cells sorted from blood. The CDR3 bases are TGTGCCAGCAGTTCCCCCCTCGCCGACAGGGGAGCCTACGAGCAGTACTTC. This encodes CASSSPLADRGAYEQYF.